This T cell receptor (beta chain) was documented in a study of T cells in Graves' hyperthyroidism and ophthalmopathy. Broader study findings: Blood also carried most thyroid clonotypes expanded above 0.001. Model output signaled ophthalmopathy a median around 6.9 months ahead of onset. Ophthalmopathy was separated from stable hyperthyroidism by a 13 V-J model.

From RNA transcripts, TCR beta CDR3 regions were amplified. HTBI primers drove first-round RT-PCR of the TCR CDR3. TCRdb re-called the multiplex PCR reads with MiXCR, one entry per CDR3 protein. The profile covers roughly 500,000 distinct CDR3 sequences, with 40% to 55% appearing a single time and about 40% taken by the ten largest. Only a few counts were recorded for this clonotype. Its antigen is as yet unknown. Sequencing was performed on peripheral blood or thyroid tissue (not recorded which). This TCR was recovered from an adult woman with Graves' disease, either hyperthyroidism or ophthalmopathy (not recorded which).

Here the CDR3 DNA reads TGTGCCAGCAGCTATCCAGATACGCAGTATTTT. Translating gives CASSYPDTQYF. V and J are TRBV11-2 and TRBJ2-3; no clear D. Germline V gene lookup returns CDR1 SGHAT and CDR2 FQNNGV. The CDR3 contains 11 residues. The V end was cut by 4 bases, the J end by 4 bases, with 3 bases between.